The 31 T cell receptor beta chains presented below share a single source sample, sequenced in a study of blood T cell repertoires in COVID-19. The repertoire was sequenced with immunoSEQ multiplex PCR; TCRdb's copy has only in-frame clones and lacks some. The table has 410,000 or so clones, 70% to 90% seen once. The sample was peripheral blood. These receptors were obtained from a woman in her 40s with COVID-19, enrolled during active disease.

V usage is TRBV24-1 and J usage is TRBJ1-2, with D maybe TRBD1 (6 bases). Germline values: CDR1 KGHDR, CDR2 SFDVKD. The CDR3 is 13 amino acids. V lost 5 bases to trimming and J lost 11 bases, with 17 bases between them. The CDR3 DNA reads TGTGCCACCAGTGCAAGGGGACACCCCGGTTACACCTTC. Residues: CATSARGHPGYTF.

This clone was seen once. The J gene is TRBJ1-4, the V gene TRBV5-1, with a weak D call TRBD1 (6 bases). CDR1 and CDR2 (germline): SGHRS, YFSETQ. Trimming shortened V by 0 bases and J by 5 bases, and 11 bases separated the two germline ends. The CDR3 runs to 15 residues. The CDR3 DNA reads TGCGCCAGCAGCTTGGCCGGGACAAACAATGAAAAACTGTTTTTT. It codes for CASSLAGTNNEKLFF.

The chain combines TRBV13 with TRBJ1-6; perhaps TRBD1 as D (6 bases). The CDR3 consists of 16 residues. Trimming removed 0 bases at V and 7 bases at J, with 13 bases between. From germline, CDR1 is PRHDT and CDR2 FYEKMQ (reference sequence). DNA of the CDR3: TGTGCCAGCAGCTTAGGCCTAACAGGGAGCAATTCACCCCTCCACTTT. Protein: CASSLGLTGSNSPLHF.

This chain joins TRBV5-1 and TRBJ2-7; D not resolved. This CDR3 has 14 amino acids. The germline CDR1 and CDR2 sequences are SGHRS and YFSETQ. Trimming cost V 0 bases and J 2 bases, with 9 bases left between them. CDR3 protein: CASSLDGYAYEQYF. CDR3 DNA sequence: TGCGCCAGCAGCTTGGACGGGTATGCCTACGAGCAGTACTTC.

The rearrangement joins TRBV9 to TRBJ1-1; D gene unclear. Germline CDR1 is SGDLS and CDR2 is YYNGEE. Trimming removed 4 bases at V and 1 base at J, with 14 bases between. This CDR3 is built from 15 residues. The CDR3, as DNA: TGTGCCAGCAGCACAGACTACACAGAGAACACTGAAGCTTTCTTT. Protein sequence: CASSTDYTENTEAFF.

In this sample, this clone turned up once. The V and J genes are TRBV9 and TRBJ2-5; 7 nucleotides agree with TRBD2. The CDR3 consists of 15 residues. Germline assignment: CDR1 SGDLS and CDR2 YYNGEE. Unmatched junction bases numbered 7, after V lost 4 bases and J lost 1 base. The CDR3 DNA is TGTGCCAGCAGCCACACCGGGACTACCCAAGAGACCCAGTACTTC. It translates to CASSHTGTTQETQYF. The whole variable domain, remainder taken from reference TRBV9 and TRBJ2-5, is DSGVTQTPKHLITATGQRVTLRCSPRSGDLSVYWYQQSLDQGLQFLIQYYNGEERAKGNILERFSAQQFPDLHSELNLSSLELGDSALYFCASSHTGTTQETQYFGPGTRLLVL.

The chain is built from TRBV28 and TRBJ1-1; D ambiguous. Germline CDR1 reads MDHEN; CDR2 reads SYDVKM. The CDR3 runs to 14 residues. V lost 5 bases and J 1 base, leaving 11 bases between the germline ends. The CDR3 spells CASSIPPTNTEAFF. The DNA of the CDR3 is TGTGCCAGCAGTATTCCCCCTACGAACACTGAAGCTTTCTTT.

The rearrangement joins TRBV19 to TRBJ2-7, with D possibly TRBD1 on 8 matching bases. The CDR3 covers 14 residues. Germline lookup yields CDR1 LNHDA and CDR2 SQIVND (reference sequence). V gave up 3 bases and J gave up 4 bases, with 13 bases separating them. The CDR3 DNA follows: TGTGCCAGTAGTATCAACAGGGGGGGGTACGAGCAGTACTTC. Encoded protein: CASSINRGGYEQYF. Full variable domain (missing parts from reference TRBV19 and TRBJ2-7): DGGITQSPKYLFRKEGQNVTLSCEQNLNHDAMYWYRQDPGQGLRLIYYSQIVNDFQKGDIAEGYSVSREKKESFPLTVTSAQKNPTAFYLCASSINRGGYEQYFGPGTRLTVT.

V usage is TRBV25-1 and J usage is TRBJ1-6; TRBD1 aligns across 8 bases. This CDR3 has 14 residues. The junction had 7 bases not matched to a gene; V was cut back by 8 bases and J by 7 bases. Germline V lookup: CDR1 MGHDK, CDR2 SYGVNS. CDR3 nucleotide sequence: TGTGCCAGCCGTTCAGGACAGGGAAATTCACCCCTCCACTTT. This gives the protein CASRSGQGNSPLHF.

The DNA for the CDR3 is TGTGCTGGGGACAGGGGGCCGGGCACTGAAGCTTTCTTT. Translating it yields CAGDRGPGTEAFF. The rearrangement uses TRBV28 and TRBJ1-1; 12 bases are shared with TRBD1. CDR1 and CDR2 (germline): MDHEN, SYDVKM. There are 13 residues in the CDR3.

CDR3 sequence reads: CASSEAGVGYNEQFF. CDR3 in DNA: TGTGCCAGCAGCGAAGCGGGAGTAGGTTACAATGAGCAGTTCTTC. The chain uses TRBV7-3 and TRBJ2-1, with TRBD2 identical over 8 bases. The CDR3 runs 15 residues. Germline V gives CDR1 SGHTA, CDR2 FQGTGA. V gave up 5 bases and J gave up 4 bases; unmatched junction bases: 7. Variable domain in full (rest from reference TRBV7-3 and TRBJ2-1): GAGVSQTPSNKVTEKGKYVELRCDPISGHTALYWYRQSLGQGPEFLIYFQGTGAADDSGLPNDRFFAVRPEGSVSTLKIQRTERGDSAVYLCASSEAGVGYNEQFFGPGTRLTVL.

This clone was detected only a few times. The J gene is TRBJ1-1, the V gene TRBV27; the D gene is possibly TRBD1 (5 bases). From germline, CDR1 is MNHEY and CDR2 SMNVEV (reference sequence). The CDR3 is 15 amino acids. Trimming pared 6 bases from V and 2 bases from J, leaving 16 bases between. The CDR3 here is CASSPNTQVNTEAFF. CDR3 sequence (DNA): TGTGCCAGCAGCCCTAATACACAGGTTAACACTGAAGCTTTCTTT.

This clone occurred once. The genes are TRBV27 and TRBJ1-6, with TRBD1 matching over 7 bases. The CDR3 has 15 amino acids. J gave up 7 bases and V 2 bases, and 5 bases lay outside the gene matches. Germline V gene data show CDR1 as MNHEY and CDR2 as SMNVEV (reference sequence). The CDR3 is CASSLEGALNSPLHF. CDR3 nucleotide sequence: TGTGCCAGCAGTTTAGAGGGGGCCCTGAATTCACCCCTCCACTTT.

The chain recombines TRBV7-8 with TRBJ1-3, with 7 bases fitting TRBD1. The CDR3 has 14 residues. V was pared by 3 bases and J by 7 bases, with 6 bases of the junction left unmatched. Germline V gives CDR1 SGHVS, CDR2 FQNEAQ. In DNA form, the CDR3 reads TGTGCCAGCAGCTTCGGGGACAGCGTGAACACCATATATTTT. Protein: CASSFGDSVNTIYF.

The CDR3 region has the DNA TGTGCCAGCAGTGAAATCTTTGGGGACAGCGGATCTGGAAACACCATATATTTT. It codes for CASSEIFGDSGSGNTIYF. The chain recombines TRBV6-1 with TRBJ1-3, with 7 bases aligning to TRBD1. CDR1 MNHNS and CDR2 SASEGT come from the germline V gene. The CDR3 has 18 residues. V trimming: 2 bases; J trimming: 1 base; junction bases outside the gene matches: 11.

This clone was counted once. This rearrangement joins TRBV27 to TRBJ2-7, with 7 bases that match TRBD1. The CDR3 has 15 amino acids. The V segment lost 5 bases and the J segment 3 bases; nucleotides outside the gene matches: 10. Germline V CDR1 and CDR2: MNHEY, SMNVEV (reference sequence). The CDR3 sequence is CASSPLDRILYEQYF. CDR3 coding DNA: TGTGCCAGCAGTCCGCTGGACAGGATCCTCTACGAGCAGTACTTC.

The rearrangement joins TRBV20-1 to TRBJ1-4, with 7 bases identical to TRBD1. V gave up 3 bases and J gave up 7 bases; unmatched junction bases: 5. The germline V gene encodes CDR1 DFQATT and CDR2 SNEGSKA (reference sequence). The CDR3 length is 13 residues. CDR3 in DNA: TGCAGTGCTAGTGGCCAGGGGGGTGAAAAACTGTTTTTT. Protein product: CSASGQGGEKLFF.

V usage is TRBV28 and J usage is TRBJ1-2; possibly TRBD1 for D (6 bases). The CDR3 sequence is 16 residues long. Germline V gene lookup returns CDR1 MDHEN and CDR2 SYDVKM. V was pared by 3 bases and J by 0 bases, with 14 bases between. The CDR3 protein is CASSFDRSGSNYGYTF. The DNA of the CDR3 is TGTGCCAGCAGTTTTGACAGGAGCGGTTCTAACTATGGCTACACCTTC.

The chain employs TRBV10-3 and TRBJ1-1, with 9 positions matching TRBD1. CDR1 and CDR2 from the germline V gene are ENHRY and SYGVKD. V gave up 6 bases and J gave up 0 bases; unmatched junction bases: 5. The CDR3 length is 15 residues. The CDR3 loop is CAIRRTGEMNTEAFF. The CDR3 bases are TGTGCCATCAGGCGGACAGGGGAGATGAACACTGAAGCTTTCTTT.

The rearrangement uses TRBV10-3 and TRBJ1-2; TRBD1 might be the D (5 bases). Trimming took 7 bases from V and 5 from J, leaving 20 bases between them. CDR1 and CDR2 (germline): ENHRY, SYGVKD. This CDR3 is 15 amino acids long. The CDR3 DNA reads TGTGCCATCACCTCCGAAAGGGGCGGCAGTTATGGCTACACCTTC. Encoded protein: CAITSERGGSYGYTF.

V gene TRBV29-1 combines with J gene TRBJ1-2; no definite D call. Trimming shortened V by 2 bases and J by 8 bases, and 15 bases separated the two germline ends. Germline assignment: CDR1 SQVTM and CDR2 ANQGSEA. The length of the CDR3 is 13 residues. The CDR3 sequence: CSVEKDITRGYTF. CDR3 in DNA: TGCAGCGTTGAAAAAGACATAACGCGAGGCTACACCTTC.

The V call is TRBV5-1, the J call TRBJ1-1; perhaps TRBD1 as D (6 bases). Trimming left V 5 bases short and J 0 bases short, with 8 bases between. The CDR3 has 13 amino acids. Germline V gives CDR1 SGHRS, CDR2 YFSETQ. This CDR3 reads CASRAGVNTEAFF. The CDR3 DNA sequence: TGCGCCAGCAGGGCAGGGGTGAACACTGAAGCTTTCTTT.

In nucleotides, the CDR3 is TGTGCCAGCAGCCAAGTCCCGGACAGGACTAACACTGAAGCTTTCTTT. This translates into CASSQVPDRTNTEAFF. The chain carries TRBV14 and TRBJ1-1; TRBD1 matches 7 bases. The germline V gene has CDR1 SGHDN and CDR2 FVKESK. This CDR3 has 16 amino acids. J lost 2 bases, V lost 1 base, and 7 bases had no gene match.

V gene TRBV28 combines with J gene TRBJ2-5; possibly TRBD2 for D (5 bases). V was pared by 5 bases and J by 2 bases, with 12 bases between. The CDR3 spans 14 residues. Germline CDR1 reads MDHEN; CDR2 reads SYDVKM. The CDR3 nucleotides read TGTGCCAGCAGTGAGGCGGGCTTGCAAGAGACCCAGTACTTC. Translating it yields CASSEAGLQETQYF.

The J gene is TRBJ1-4, the V gene TRBV5-1, with 10 bases matching TRBD1. CDR3 size: 16 residues. Germline values: CDR1 SGHRS, CDR2 YFSETQ. Unmatched junction bases numbered 5, after V lost 2 bases and J lost 4 bases. DNA of the CDR3: TGCGCCAGCAGCTTAGGGACAGGGGTCAATAATGAAAAACTGTTTTTT. Translated, it gives CASSLGTGVNNEKLFF.

The chain employs TRBV5-1 and TRBJ1-5; TRBD1 matches at 8 bases. The length of the CDR3 is 15 residues. The ends lost 5 bases at V and 4 bases at J; junction bases unmatched: 8. Germline V lookup: CDR1 SGHRS, CDR2 YFSETQ. The CDR3 nucleotides read TGCGCCAGCAGTCCCGGGACAGGCGCAAATCAGCCCCAGCATTTT. It translates to CASSPGTGANQPQHF.

This chain connects TRBV9 to TRBJ2-3, with a weak D call TRBD1 (6 bases). Trimming shortened V by 0 bases and J by 3 bases, and 17 bases separated the two germline ends. CDR3 length: 17 residues. In germline, CDR1 is SGDLS, CDR2 YYNGEE. CDR3 sequence: CASSVAPGHWGTDTQYF. The DNA for the CDR3 is TGTGCCAGCAGCGTAGCCCCGGGACATTGGGGAACAGATACGCAGTATTTT.

The chain carries TRBV9 and TRBJ2-1; a possible D gene is TRBD2 (6 bases). Trimming stripped 1 base from V and 3 bases from J, with 17 bases between. CDR1 is SGDLS, CDR2 YYNGEE, per germline. This CDR3 region has 17 residues. CDR3: CASSVNPQAGFYNEQFF. The CDR3 region has the DNA TGTGCCAGCAGCGTAAACCCCCAGGCGGGATTCTACAATGAGCAGTTCTTC.

The V gene is TRBV28, the J gene TRBJ1-1; tentatively, D is TRBD1 (6 bases). V lost 11 bases and J 0 bases, leaving 10 bases between the germline ends. Per the germline V gene, CDR1 is MDHEN and CDR2 is SYDVKM. The CDR3 contains 12 residues. For the CDR3, the DNA is TGTGCCGTGGGGGCTATGAACACTGAAGCTTTCTTT. Protein: CAVGAMNTEAFF.

The chain joins TRBV5-1 to TRBJ1-4; 9 positions match TRBD1. This CDR3 is 14 amino acids long. The germline V gene encodes CDR1 SGHRS and CDR2 YFSETQ. V trimming: 7 bases; J trimming: 8 bases; junction bases outside the gene matches: 9. The CDR3 here is CASSEDRGSEKLFF. In nucleotides, the CDR3 is TGCGCCAGCTCCGAAGACAGGGGGAGCGAAAAACTGTTTTTT.

This clone came up once. V and J are TRBV28 and TRBJ2-7, with TRBD1 identical over 9 bases. CDR1 and CDR2 from the germline V gene are MDHEN and SYDVKM. V gave up 5 bases and J gave up 3 bases; unmatched junction bases: 8. The CDR3 contains 15 residues. CDR3 nucleotide sequence: TGTGCCAGCAGTATTCGGACAGGGGTAATCTACGAGCAGTACTTC. Protein product: CASSIRTGVIYEQYF. Full variable domain (rest looked up from reference TRBV28 and TRBJ2-7): DVKVTQSSRYLVKRTGEKVFLECVQDMDHENMFWYRQDPGLGLRLIYFSYDVKMKEKGDIPEGYSVSREKKERFSLILESASTNQTSMYLCASSIRTGVIYEQYFGPGTRLTVT.